This TCR beta chain appears in the sequencing data of a study of T cell responses to AZD1222 COVID-19 vaccine. Study-wide results and limits: It was only a handful of AZD1222 recipients who were seropositive at baseline. Two doses of AZD1222 preceded a rise in Spike-specific TCR breadth and depth. CD4 TCRs associated with vaccination spanned spike, dominating at 160-218 and 743-854. In the spike-specific TCR repertoire, nearly half reportedly target unmutated variant regions.

This clone has a single count. The antigen is not known. Produced via immunoSEQ multiplex PCR; TCRdb's table is partial and in-frame only. There are over 150,000 clones in the sample; approximately 90% occur only once, and approximately 3.4% lies in the top ten. Sequencing used peripheral blood, obtained 28 days after the second AZD1222 dose. This sequence originates from an adult who received the AZD1222 COVID-19 vaccine.

In nucleotides, the CDR3 is TGTGCCAGCAGCGCGACAGGGAATCATGGCTACACCTTC. Translating gives CASSATGNHGYTF. V usage is TRBV9 and J usage is TRBJ1-2; 7 nucleotides match TRBD1. Germline-derived CDR1 and CDR2 are SGDLS and YYNGEE. The CDR3 has 13 amino acids. J was trimmed by 6 bases and V by 3 bases; bases with no gene match: 5.